The clone carrying this T cell receptor (beta chain) was picked up many times. What it binds is not known. This entry is derived from a study of glioma-infiltrating T cells. Study results and limitations: Tissue-blood divergence was below expectation in non-neoplastic patients, above in gliomas. Tissue and blood shared very few CDR3 sequences.

The CDR3 is made up of 14 amino acids. The V gene's germline CDR1 is SGHRS and CDR2 YFSETQ. The V end was cut by 4 bases, the J end by 1 base, with 11 bases between. The iRepertoire nested amplicon-rescue multiplex PCR amplified TCR alpha and beta CDR3s from RNA. One-step reverse transcription and amplification started from about 100-400 ng of tissue mRNA or PBMC total RNA. Via MiXCR, TCRdb re-called the multiplex PCR reads, giving one row per CDR3 protein. The table records about 190,000 distinct CDR3 sequences, 25% to 35% of them present only once. The sequence came from a human donor with low-grade glioma or glioblastoma, undergoing nonglioma brain surgery, or in good health (not recorded which). The sequencing sample was made of glioma tissue, nonneoplastic brain tissue, or PBMCs (not recorded which). The chain carries TRBV5-1 and TRBJ1-1; tentatively, D is TRBD1 (5 bases). The CDR3 DNA sequence: TGCGCCAGCAGCGCCGGACAACCGAACACTGAAGCTTTCTTT. Protein product: CASSAGQPNTEAFF.